This TCR beta chain was recovered during a study of beta chain features in type 1 diabetes. In this sample, this clone turned up a few times. Its matching antigen is unknown. Expressed TCRB transcripts were sequenced, since all the RNA that had been isolated was reverse transcribed. Sequencing was performed with immunoSEQ multiplex PCR; in TCRdb, only in-frame clones are kept and a portion is missing. This sample has roughly 150,000 clones, with around 8% found just once. J was trimmed by 7 bases and V by 6 bases; bases with no gene match: 12. The CDR3 length is 16 residues. Germline lookup yields CDR1 SGHVS and CDR2 FQNEAQ. Study observations and caveats: A moderate, significant TCRB CDR3 shortening appeared in type 1 diabetes across four CD4+ subsets. Cells that show high TCR expression could be over-represented by cDNA sequencing. For patients, the naive, central memory and Treg TCRB repertoires appeared more alike than for healthy donors.

The chain employs TRBV7-8 and TRBJ2-1, with 10 bases lining up with TRBD2. This sequence originates from a woman in her late teens or twenties with type 1 diabetes. The specimen sequenced was central memory CD4+ T cells from blood. The CDR3 sequence: CASRTGGSGRLNEQFF. CDR3 nucleotide sequence: TGTGCCAGCAGAACAGGAGGTAGCGGGAGGTTGAATGAGCAGTTCTTC.